Shown below are 24 T cell receptor beta chains from a single sample sequenced in a study of response to subunit inactivated influenza vaccine. One entry per CDR3 protein, called by TCRdb with MiXCR from the RT-PCR reads. Here the sample spans about 700,000 distinct CDR3 sequences, about 15% being singletons. The material sequenced was PBMCs from blood, taken 14 to 15 days before vaccination. The receptors shown here come from a man in his fifties who received an inactivated influenza vaccine.

This clonotype was counted only a few times. This sequence joins TRBV18 and TRBJ2-7; D unclear. V shed 6 bases and J shed 7 bases, with 13 bases lying between them. This CDR3 spans 12 amino acids. The germline gives CDR1 KGHSH, CDR2 LQKENI. CDR3 DNA sequence: TGTGCCAGCTCTAGCACTTTTAAGGAGCAGTACTTC. Translating it yields CASSSTFKEQYF. Using reference TRBV18 and TRBJ2-7 for the parts outside the CDR3, the full variable domain is NAGVMQNPRHLVRRRGQEARLRCSPMKGHSHVYWYRQLPEEGLKFMVYLQKENIIDESGMPKERFSAEFPKEGPSILRIQQVVRGDSAAYFCASSSTFKEQYFGPGTRLTVT.

This clonotype has a single count. The chain couples TRBV7-9 to TRBJ1-2; D gene unclear. CDR3 length: 13 residues. Deletions cut 5 bases from V and 7 bases from J, with 14 bases between. Germline loops: CDR1 SEHNR, CDR2 FQNEAQ (reference sequence). CDR3 sequence (DNA): TGTGCCAGCAGCCCCAGAGCCGGGCTTGGCTACACCTTC. Translation gives CASSPRAGLGYTF.

This chain uses TRBV19 with TRBJ2-6; no firm D call. Germline V gene data show CDR1 as LNHDA and CDR2 as SQIVND (reference sequence). This CDR3 is 16 amino acids long. V lost 0 bases to trimming and J lost 2 bases, with 8 bases between them. CDR3 in DNA: TGTGCCAGTAGTATAGATCTTACCCCTGGGGCCAACGTCCTGACTTTC. It is translated as CASSIDLTPGANVLTF. The variable domain in full, completed from reference TRBV19 and TRBJ2-6, reads DGGITQSPKYLFRKEGQNVTLSCEQNLNHDAMYWYRQDPGQGLRLIYYSQIVNDFQKGDIAEGYSVSREKKESFPLTVTSAQKNPTAFYLCASSIDLTPGANVLTFGAGSRLTVL.

V usage is TRBV20-1 and J usage is TRBJ2-7; 7 bases align to TRBD1. V lost 8 bases and J lost 2; bases outside the gene matches: 9. The CDR3 runs to 13 residues. Germline loops: CDR1 DFQATT, CDR2 SNEGSKA (reference sequence). CDR3 amino acids: CSSPDRSTYEQYF. DNA of the CDR3: TGCAGTTCCCCGGACAGGTCCACCTACGAGCAGTACTTC.

This clonotype was observed a handful of times. V usage is TRBV11-2 and J usage is TRBJ2-1, with D tentatively TRBD1 or TRBD2 (5 bases each). Germline CDR1 SGHAT, CDR2 FQNNGV. CDR3 length: 15 amino acids. V lost 4 bases and J 14 bases, leaving 24 bases between the germline ends. In nucleotides, the CDR3 is TGTGCCAGCAGCTCCTCCCGGGCCCGAAAAAGAGGGGAGTTCTTC. Protein: CASSSSRARKRGEFF.

This chain links TRBV13 with TRBJ2-5; D is perhaps TRBD1 (5 bases). The V gene's germline CDR1 is PRHDT and CDR2 FYEKMQ (reference sequence). The CDR3 is made up of 15 amino acids. The ends were cut back, 0 bases at V and 5 bases at J, with 13 bases in the middle. The CDR3: CASSLGGRDWETQYF. CDR3 DNA: TGTGCCAGCAGCTTAGGGGGGCGAGACTGGGAGACCCAGTACTTC.

This clonotype was observed a handful of times. The rearrangement joins TRBV6-2 or TRBV6-3 to TRBJ2-1, with 7 bases aligning to TRBD1. The V gene's germline CDR1 is MNHEY and CDR2 SVGEGT. CDR3 length: 19 amino acids. The ends lost 6 bases at V and 12 bases at J; junction bases unmatched: 29. The CDR3 DNA is TGTGCCAGCAGACCCCGGGACAGAGTACTAGTTTTGGGTTTCAGGAGGCAGTTCTTC. Translated, it gives CASRPRDRVLVLGFRRQFF.

This clonotype was observed once. The chain combines TRBV5-1 with TRBJ1-1; D remains ambiguous. With 4 bases removed from V and 1 base from J, the gap between germline ends came to 14 bases. This CDR3 is built from 15 residues. Germline assignment: CDR1 SGHRS and CDR2 YFSETQ. CDR3 sequence: CASSAGRGWNTEAFF. The CDR3 DNA reads TGCGCCAGCAGCGCCGGCCGGGGTTGGAACACTGAAGCTTTCTTT.

The genes are TRBV20-1 and TRBJ2-5, with D perhaps matching TRBD2 (5 bases). Germline CDR1 and CDR2: DFQATT and SNEGSKA (reference sequence). V was cut by 7 bases and J by 5 bases, with 17 bases left in between. This CDR3 is 13 amino acids long. CDR3: CSVGGGWGETQYF. The CDR3 region has the DNA TGCAGTGTCGGAGGCGGATGGGGTGAGACCCAGTACTTC.

The chain couples TRBV20-1 to TRBJ2-1, with 8 bases lining up with TRBD2. This CDR3 has 15 residues. With V trimmed by 5 bases and J by 0 bases, 6 bases remained unmatched. In germline, CDR1 is DFQATT, CDR2 SNEGSKA (reference sequence). Here the CDR3 DNA reads TGCAGTGCTGAACGGACTAGCAGCTCCTACAATGAGCAGTTCTTC. Its translation: CSAERTSSSYNEQFF.

This clonotype showed up just a few times. The chain joins TRBV7-9 to TRBJ2-5, with 11 bases identical to TRBD1. This CDR3 has 16 residues. Germline CDR1 SEHNR, CDR2 FQNEAQ (reference sequence). Trimming at V came to 5 bases and at J to 5 bases, leaving 10 bases not matched to a gene. As DNA, the CDR3 is TGTGCCAGCAGCCACGGACGGACAGGGGGCTTGGAGACCCAGTACTTC. This codes for CASSHGRTGGLETQYF.

This clonotype was counted many times. The rearrangement links TRBV7-9 to TRBJ2-3; D is unclear. From germline, CDR1 is SEHNR and CDR2 FQNEAQ (reference sequence). V lost 3 bases and J lost 4, with 8 bases in between. This CDR3 contains 13 residues. The CDR3 region is CASSFDYPDTQYF. The CDR3 DNA sequence: TGTGCCAGCAGCTTTGATTACCCAGATACGCAGTATTTT. Full variable domain (missing parts from reference TRBV7-9 and TRBJ2-3): DTGVSQNPRHKITKRGQNVTFRCDPISEHNRLYWYRQTLGQGPEFLTYFQNEAQLEKSRLLSDRFSAERPKGSFSTLEIQRTEQGDSAMYLCASSFDYPDTQYFGPGTRLTVL.

This clonotype was counted at least ten times. The rearrangement uses TRBV5-1 and TRBJ2-5; D is unclear. From germline, CDR1 is SGHRS and CDR2 YFSETQ. V was pared by 1 base and J by 2 bases, with 6 bases between. The CDR3 is made up of 13 amino acids. In DNA form, the CDR3 reads TGCGCCAGCAGCTTGAACCAGCAAGAGACCCAGTACTTC. As protein: CASSLNQQETQYF.

This clonotype was seen a handful of times. V is TRBV24-1 and J is TRBJ2-1, with D maybe TRBD2 (7 bases). Trimming shortened V by 2 bases and J by 4 bases, and 14 bases separated the two germline ends. The V gene's germline CDR1 is KGHDR and CDR2 SFDVKD. CDR3 length: 16 amino acids. CDR3 nucleotides: TGTGCCACCAGTGATTCCCGGGGGGCTATTTACAATGAGCAGTTCTTC. Translated, it gives CATSDSRGAIYNEQFF.

This clonotype was observed a few times. The rearrangement joins TRBV6-1 to TRBJ1-5; D gene uncertain. CDR3 length: 14 amino acids. Germline V gene data show CDR1 as MNHNS and CDR2 as SASEGT. With 5 bases removed from V and 11 bases from J, the gap between germline ends came to 19 bases. For the CDR3, the DNA is TGTGCCAGCAGTCCCTCTCGGACGGGTGTTGCCCAGCATTTT. Translating it yields CASSPSRTGVAQHF.

This clonotype turned up a few times. The V gene is TRBV11-2, the J gene TRBJ2-6; 7 positions match TRBD1. There are 15 residues in the CDR3. The germline gives CDR1 SGHAT, CDR2 FQNNGV. V shed 5 bases, J shed 7 bases, and the junction held 8 bases outside the gene matches. The CDR3 loop is CASSEGTDGANVLTF. CDR3 nucleotide sequence: TGTGCCAGCAGCGAGGGGACAGATGGAGCCAACGTCCTGACTTTC. The complete variable domain, with remaining parts taken from reference TRBV11-2 and TRBJ2-6, reads EAGVAQSPRYKIIEKRQSVAFWCNPISGHATLYWYQQILGQGPKLLIQFQNNGVVDDSQLPKDRFSAERLKGVDSTLKIQPAKLEDSAVYLCASSEGTDGANVLTFGAGSRLTVL.

The V gene is TRBV11-2, the J gene TRBJ1-1, with D hard to call. V was shortened by 3 bases and J by 11 bases, with 13 bases between the two germline ends. In germline, CDR1 is SGHAT, CDR2 FQNNGV. The CDR3 has 12 amino acids. CDR3 bases: TGTGCCAGCAGCTTTTTGGACGGGAAGGCTTTCTTT. This encodes CASSFLDGKAFF.

The rearrangement joins TRBV7-9 to TRBJ2-3, with D tentatively TRBD1 or TRBD2 (6 bases each). The V end lost 6 bases, the J end lost 2 bases, and 18 bases lay between the germline ends. CDR1 is SEHNR and CDR2 is FQNEAQ in the germline V gene (reference sequence). The CDR3 extends over 16 amino acids. The CDR3 DNA reads TGTGCCAGCAGGCCGATGAGGTGGGGGGCCACAGATACGCAGTATTTT. Amino acid sequence: CASRPMRWGATDTQYF.

The chain carries TRBV6-1 and TRBJ2-7; 9 bases fit TRBD1. From germline, CDR1 is MNHNS and CDR2 SASEGT. Trimming took 7 bases from V and 3 from J; bases not matched to a gene: 7. This CDR3 has 14 residues. The CDR3 sequence: CASTTGTGIYEQYF. CDR3 sequence (DNA): TGTGCCAGCACTACAGGGACAGGGATCTACGAGCAGTACTTC.

J is TRBJ2-7 and V is TRBV6-1, with 7 positions matching TRBD1. Trimming removed 8 bases from V and 3 bases from J; junction bases left unmatched: 4. The germline V gene encodes CDR1 MNHNS and CDR2 SASEGT. This CDR3 has 12 amino acids. The CDR3 reads CASGTALYEQYF. The CDR3 region has the DNA TGTGCCAGCGGGACAGCTCTCTACGAGCAGTACTTC.

In its sample, this clonotype was seen many times. This rearrangement joins TRBV27 to TRBJ2-3, with 8 bases that match TRBD1. The germline V gene has CDR1 MNHEY and CDR2 SMNVEV (reference sequence). J lost 3 bases, V lost 5 bases, and 7 bases had no gene match. The CDR3 sequence is 15 residues long. The chain's CDR3 is CASSGRTGWTDTQYF. The DNA for the CDR3 is TGTGCCAGCAGTGGACGGACAGGGTGGACAGATACGCAGTATTTT.

This clonotype turned up a few times. This chain's CDR3 is CAISIKNEQFF. The CDR3 DNA follows: TGTGCCATCAGTATCAAGAATGAGCAGTTCTTC. V and J are TRBV10-3 and TRBJ2-1, with D unresolved. The germline V gene encodes CDR1 ENHRY and CDR2 SYGVKD. The CDR3 is made up of 11 amino acids. V dropped 5 bases and J dropped 7 bases, with 6 bases sitting between them.

This clonotype was seen at least ten times. The gene calls are TRBV5-6 and TRBJ2-2; no definite D call. The CDR3 has 14 amino acids. In germline, CDR1 is SGHDT, CDR2 YYEEEE. V lost 1 base, J lost 4 bases, and 8 bases lay in between. CDR3 protein: CASSLPAVTGELFF. CDR3 bases: TGTGCCAGCAGCTTGCCGGCGGTCACCGGGGAGCTGTTTTTT.

J is TRBJ1-1 and V is TRBV12-3 or TRBV12-4, with 7 nucleotides matching TRBD1. Trimming removed 5 bases from V and 4 bases from J; junction bases left unmatched: 7. The CDR3 covers 14 residues. The CDR3 DNA reads TGTGCCAGCAGTCCCCGACCAGGGGGCACTGAAGCTTTCTTT. Its protein is CASSPRPGGTEAFF.